The clone carrying this TCR beta chain was detected a few times. The antigen is undetermined. V was shortened by 5 bases and J by 8 bases, with 19 bases between the two germline ends. The CDR3 covers 14 residues. Germline loops: CDR1 SEHNR, CDR2 FQNEAQ (reference sequence). This entry belongs to a study of beta chain features in type 1 diabetes. Study outcomes and limitations: Sequencing from cDNA could over-represent high-TCR-expressing cells.

The whole isolated RNA underwent reverse transcription, so sequencing captured expressed TCRB transcripts. Here immunoSEQ multiplex PCR was the method, and the copy in TCRdb shows in-frame clones only, minus some. Among around 300,000 clones listed, 7.5% to 9.5% were seen once. Material for sequencing was central memory CD4+ T cells from blood. The clonotype originates from a woman under 30 in good health. The chain employs TRBV7-9 and TRBJ2-7; D may correspond to TRBD1 or TRBD2 (5 bases each). The CDR3 DNA sequence: TGTGCCAGCAGCGACCGGGACCGAACACCTCAGCAGTACTTC. Translation: CASSDRDRTPQQYF.